The clone carrying this T cell receptor beta chain was counted a few times. Sequenced by immunoSEQ multiplex PCR; TCRdb stores in-frame clones only, minus some. The table has 740,000 or so clones, 73% seen once. Germline lookup yields CDR1 SEHNR and CDR2 FQNEAQ (reference sequence). Trimming removed 5 bases at V and 0 bases at J, with 10 bases between. This CDR3 has 15 amino acids. The data were obtained in a study of shared clonotypes between healthy human individuals. As for the study in general: CD8 memory received one plate per donor, CD8 naive two, CD4 memory three and CD4 naive three.

There were no recent acute infections or vaccinations among the donors, who were healthy HIV-negative adults. All donors were Caucasian adults living in Nashville, Tennessee. Material: memory CD4+ T cells sorted from blood. As for subset: CD45RA-negative fraction. This chain joins TRBV7-9 and TRBJ1-4; D might be TRBD1 (6 bases). The receptor was derived from a woman younger than 45 in good health. The DNA for the CDR3 is TGTGCCAGCAGCCCAGGGGTCTCAACTAATGAAAAACTGTTTTTT. This gives the protein CASSPGVSTNEKLFF.